Sequencing of this T cell receptor beta chain was carried out in a study of graft-versus-host responses after intestinal transplantation. In the study overall: Multivisceral, liver-intestinal, or isolated intestinal grafts went to recipients. Study-wide findings and caveats: Investigators detected GvH clones in recipient marrow, with some emerging earlier in ileum or blood.

Measured with immunoSEQ multiplex PCR; TCRdb has only the in-frame clones, and not every one. Among more than 10,000 clones listed, roughly 93% were seen once. Trimming cost V 3 bases and J 2 bases, with 11 bases left between them. The CDR3 totals 15 residues. Looked up from germline, CDR1 is SGHTA and CDR2 is FQGNSA. Regarding this clone: Its specificity is not known.

The V call is TRBV7-2, the J call TRBJ1-5; D may be TRBD1 (5 bases). Sequencing used PBMCs, obtained about 34 months after intestinal transplantation. This clonotype originated in a human patient who received an intestinal transplant, so some T cells may come from the graft donor. CDR3 residues: CASSLVRGGNQPQHF. The CDR3 DNA is TGTGCCAGCAGCTTGGTACGGGGCGGCAATCAGCCCCAGCATTTT.